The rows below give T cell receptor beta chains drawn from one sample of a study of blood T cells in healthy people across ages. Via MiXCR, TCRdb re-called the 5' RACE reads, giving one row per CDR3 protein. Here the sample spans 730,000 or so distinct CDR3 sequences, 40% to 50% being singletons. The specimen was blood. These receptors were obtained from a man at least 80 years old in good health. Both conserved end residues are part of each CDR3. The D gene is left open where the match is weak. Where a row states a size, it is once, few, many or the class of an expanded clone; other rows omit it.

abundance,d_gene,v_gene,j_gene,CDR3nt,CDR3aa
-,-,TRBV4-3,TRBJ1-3,TGCGCCAGCAGCCTAGGGACCGCGGATAGCACTGGAAACACCATATATTTT,CASSLGTADSTGNTIYF
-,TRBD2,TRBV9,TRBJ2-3,TGTGCCAGCAGCTCGTCCGGGGGGGCGAGGGCAGATACGCAGTATTTT,CASSSSGGARADTQYF
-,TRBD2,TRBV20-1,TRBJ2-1,TGCAGTGCTAGAGATGCTAGCGGGGGATCCTACAATGAGCAGTTCTTC,CSARDASGGSYNEQFF
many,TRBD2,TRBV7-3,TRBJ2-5,TGTGCCAGCAGCCGGGGGACTAGCGGATACCAAGAGACCCAGTACTTC,CASSRGTSGYQETQYF
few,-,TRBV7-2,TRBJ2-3,TGTGCCAGCAGCTCAAAAGATACGCAGTATTTT,CASSSKDTQYF
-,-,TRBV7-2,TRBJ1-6,TGTGCCAGCAGCTTGGGACAAGGGATCGATTCACCCCTCCACTTT,CASSLGQGIDSPLHF
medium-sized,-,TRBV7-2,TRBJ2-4,TGTGCCAGCAGCTTATGCGGAAGACTTCCCCGCATTCAGTACTTC,CASSLCGRLPRIQYF
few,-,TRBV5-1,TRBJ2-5,TGCGCCAGCAGCTTAATGGTTTCAGAGACCCAGTACTTC,CASSLMVSETQYF
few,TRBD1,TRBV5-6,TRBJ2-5,TGTGCCAGCAGCCCCGCCGGGACAGGGTTACAAGAGACCCAGTACTTC,CASSPAGTGLQETQYF
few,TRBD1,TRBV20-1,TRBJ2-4,TGCAGTGCTAGGCCGACAGGGGGAGGCAAAAACATTCAGTACTTC,CSARPTGGGKNIQYF
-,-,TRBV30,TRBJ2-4,TGTGCCTGGAGTGTCGGCAGGGGAACTGGAAGGGGGAACATTCAGTACTTC,CAWSVGRGTGRGNIQYF
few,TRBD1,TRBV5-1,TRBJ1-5,TGCGCCAGCAGCTCTACAGGGGGAAGCAATCAGCCCCAGCATTTT,CASSSTGGSNQPQHF
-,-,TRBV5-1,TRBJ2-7,TGCGCCAGCACCCAACAGACCCCCTACAATGAGCAGTACTTC,CASTQQTPYNEQYF
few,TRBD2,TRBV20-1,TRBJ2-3,TGCAGTGCTTTACAAGGCGGGAGGTTCACAGATACGCAGTATTTT,CSALQGGRFTDTQYF
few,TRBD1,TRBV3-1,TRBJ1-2,TGTGCCAGCAGCCAACCTCAGGGGGGGAACTATGGCTACACCTTC,CASSQPQGGNYGYTF
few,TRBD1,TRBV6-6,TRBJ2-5,TGTGCCAGCAGCAAGGACAGGGACCGACAAGAGACCCAGTACTTC,CASSKDRDRQETQYF
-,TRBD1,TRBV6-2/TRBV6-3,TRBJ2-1,TGTGCCAGCAGCCGACAGGGGAGCAATGAGCAGTTCTTC,CASSRQGSNEQFF
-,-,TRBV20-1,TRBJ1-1,TGCAGTGCTAGTTCGGCGGTCTTGAACACTGAAGCTTTCTTT,CSASSAVLNTEAFF
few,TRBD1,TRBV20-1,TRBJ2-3,TGCAGTGCCAGGAATTCCGGGACAGGGGTTCACACGCAGTATTTT,CSARNSGTGVHTQYF
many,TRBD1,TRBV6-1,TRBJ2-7,TGTGCCAGCAGCAGGGACAGGGGGTCCTACGAGCAGTACTTC,CASSRDRGSYEQYF
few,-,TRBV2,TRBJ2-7,TGTGCCACCGAGGAACGGGAGGAGCAGTACTTC,CATEEREEQYF
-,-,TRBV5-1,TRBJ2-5,TGCGCCAGCAGCTTGGGGGCTGCCGAGAGGAGAGAGACCCAGTACTTC,CASSLGAAERRETQYF